Included here is one TCR beta chain sequence, with context. Its specificity is not known. Compared with germline, one end of the junction differs, possibly owing to a read error. This record comes from a study of neurological immune-mediated disorders. Overall study findings and caveats: None of the CDR3 amino acid sequences of expanded clones were shared across subjects, and this suggested private repertoires in all groups.

Synthesis of cDNA was performed by 5'RACE using 10-nucleotide random UMIs. In every sequencing run, more than 180 million TCR-beta sequences were generated from 15-18 subjects. In TCRdb, the 5' RACE reads were re-called with MiXCR into one record per CDR3 protein. Found here are around 69,000 distinct CDR3 sequences, 3.5% to 5% of them singletons; the top ten hold 6.5% to 7.5%. Germline V gene lookup returns CDR1 SNHLY and CDR2 FYNNEI. There are 15 residues in the CDR3. J is TRBJ1-5 and V is TRBV2; 8 bases line up with TRBD1. The clonotype was recovered from a man aged 25 to 40 with multiple sclerosis. Sequencing was carried out using PBMCs. The CDR3 DNA reads TGTGCCAGCCAACAGGGGGGATATAGCAATCAGCCCCAGAATTTT. Translating gives CASQQGGYSNQPQNF. Based on the CDR3 plus reference TRBV2 and TRBJ1-5, the full variable domain is EPEVTQTPSHQVTQMGQEVILRCVPISNHLYFYWYRQILGQKVEFLVSFYNNEISEKSEIFDDQFSVERPDGSNFTLKIRSTKLEDSAMYFCASQQGGYSNQPQNFGDGTRLSIL.